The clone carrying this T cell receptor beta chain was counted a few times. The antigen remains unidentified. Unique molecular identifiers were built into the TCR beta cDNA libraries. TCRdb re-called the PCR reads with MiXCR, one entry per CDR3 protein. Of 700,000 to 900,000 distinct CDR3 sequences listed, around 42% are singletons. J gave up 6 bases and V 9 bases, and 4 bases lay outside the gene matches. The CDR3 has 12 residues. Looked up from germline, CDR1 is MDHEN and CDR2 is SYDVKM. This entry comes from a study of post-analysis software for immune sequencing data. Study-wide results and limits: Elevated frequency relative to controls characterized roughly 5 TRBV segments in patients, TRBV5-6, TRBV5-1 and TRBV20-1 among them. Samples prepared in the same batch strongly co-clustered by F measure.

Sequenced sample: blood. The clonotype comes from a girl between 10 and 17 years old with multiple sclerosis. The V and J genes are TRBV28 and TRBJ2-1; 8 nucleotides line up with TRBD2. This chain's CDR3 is CASAGGGNEQFF. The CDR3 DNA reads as TGTGCCAGTGCGGGAGGAGGCAATGAGCAGTTCTTC.